The 30 T cell receptor beta chains given below trace back to one sample, sequenced in a study of blood T cells in healthy people across ages. Then a second PCR, running roughly 7 to 11 cycles, was carried out with a sample-barcoded 5' primer and a J-beta primer mix. TCRdb re-analysed the 5' RACE reads in MiXCR, keeping a single row per CDR3 protein. The data show 790,000 or so distinct CDR3 sequences, about 61% seen once. The sample consisted of blood. These receptor sequences come from a man aged 40-55 years in good health.

The chain is built from TRBV20-1 and TRBJ1-1; tentatively, D is TRBD1 (5 bases). The CDR3 is 13 amino acids. V lost 0 bases to trimming and J lost 4 bases, with 9 bases between them. The germline gives CDR1 DFQATT, CDR2 SNEGSKA (reference sequence). The CDR3 DNA sequence: TGCAGTGCTAGAGATTACGGGGGCACTGAAGCTTTCTTT. Translation gives CSARDYGGTEAFF.

This chain joins TRBV4-1 and TRBJ1-2, with no clear D. V gave up 0 bases and J gave up 4 bases, with 9 bases separating them. The CDR3 spans 14 residues. Per the germline V gene, CDR1 is MGHRA and CDR2 is YSYEKL. CDR3 region: CASSQEPLLYGYTF. The DNA of the CDR3 is TGCGCCAGCAGCCAAGAACCGTTGCTCTATGGCTACACCTTC.

The chain employs TRBV28 and TRBJ1-4; the D gene is possibly TRBD1 (6 bases). The CDR3 covers 15 residues. Germline V gives CDR1 MDHEN, CDR2 SYDVKM. V lost 3 bases and J lost 7, with 15 bases in between. The CDR3 DNA sequence: TGTGCCAGCAGTTTGCCGGCAGGGGCGATTGAAAAACTGTTTTTT. This gives the protein CASSLPAGAIEKLFF.

This clonotype appeared once. This sequence joins TRBV28 and TRBJ2-2, with D perhaps TRBD1 (6 bases). CDR1 is MDHEN, CDR2 SYDVKM, per germline. This CDR3 contains 18 residues. The V end was cut by 5 bases, the J end by 2 bases, with 21 bases between. CDR3 amino acids: CASSPLTGSRPNTGELFF. The CDR3 DNA reads TGTGCCAGCAGTCCCCTCACAGGGTCTCGACCTAACACCGGGGAGCTGTTTTTT.

The V call is TRBV20-1, the J call TRBJ2-1; D tentatively fits TRBD1 or TRBD2 (5 bases each). Trimming removed 3 bases from V and 5 bases from J, with 17 bases in between. The CDR3 consists of 15 residues. The germline gives CDR1 DFQATT, CDR2 SNEGSKA (reference sequence). The CDR3 region is CSASRAGAKHNEQFF. The CDR3 coding sequence is TGCAGTGCTAGCAGGGCCGGGGCCAAGCACAATGAGCAGTTCTTC.

The chain recombines TRBV28 with TRBJ1-5, with TRBD1 matching over 7 bases. J gave up 0 bases and V 6 bases, and 11 bases lay outside the gene matches. This CDR3 region has 17 residues. The germline gives CDR1 MDHEN, CDR2 SYDVKM. The CDR3 DNA follows: TGTGCCAGCAGGGCTGGGAATACAGGGGTTAGCAATCAGCCCCAGCATTTT. Translating it yields CASRAGNTGVSNQPQHF.

The V and J genes are TRBV6-6 and TRBJ2-7; D perhaps matches TRBD2 (5 bases). Germline CDR1 MNHNY, CDR2 SVGAGI (reference sequence). V gave up 4 bases and J gave up 7 bases, with 11 bases separating them. The CDR3 is made up of 12 amino acids. CDR3 sequence: CASSSSREEQYF. CDR3 nucleotides: TGTGCCAGCAGTTCGTCAAGGGAGGAGCAGTACTTC.

The rearrangement uses TRBV9 and TRBJ2-3, with D possibly matching TRBD1 (5 bases). Germline-derived CDR1 and CDR2 are SGDLS and YYNGEE. V lost 0 bases and J 2 bases, leaving 10 bases between the germline ends. The CDR3 has 15 amino acids. CDR3 sequence (DNA): TGTGCCAGCAGCGTAGCCGTGACAGCCACAGATACGCAGTATTTT. Translating it yields CASSVAVTATDTQYF. Full variable domain (rest looked up from reference TRBV9 and TRBJ2-3): DSGVTQTPKHLITATGQRVTLRCSPRSGDLSVYWYQQSLDQGLQFLIQYYNGEERAKGNILERFSAQQFPDLHSELNLSSLELGDSALYFCASSVAVTATDTQYFGPGTRLTVL.

This clonotype turned up a few times. V is TRBV9 and J is TRBJ2-5; D tentatively fits TRBD1 or TRBD2 (5 bases each). The CDR3 spans 15 residues. Looked up from germline, CDR1 is SGDLS and CDR2 is YYNGEE. Trimming cost V 0 bases and J 3 bases, with 12 bases left between them. This CDR3 reads CASSVGGVFKETQYF. Here the CDR3 DNA reads TGTGCCAGCAGCGTAGGAGGGGTTTTCAAAGAGACCCAGTACTTC. Full variable domain (rest looked up from reference TRBV9 and TRBJ2-5): DSGVTQTPKHLITATGQRVTLRCSPRSGDLSVYWYQQSLDQGLQFLIQYYNGEERAKGNILERFSAQQFPDLHSELNLSSLELGDSALYFCASSVGGVFKETQYFGPGTRLLVL.

The genes are TRBV20-1 and TRBJ2-7; 12 positions match TRBD2. Germline trimming cut 5 bases from V and 4 bases from J; bases unmatched to any gene: 12. The CDR3 has 16 residues. The V gene's germline CDR1 is DFQATT and CDR2 SNEGSKA (reference sequence). Here the CDR3 reads CSALNLAGGPVYEQYF. The CDR3 DNA reads TGCAGTGCTCTCAATCTAGCGGGAGGGCCGGTATACGAGCAGTACTTC.

This clonotype was seen more than once but under ten times. This chain uses TRBV5-8 with TRBJ2-5, with D perhaps being TRBD1 or TRBD2 (5 bases each). Germline V gives CDR1 SGHTS, CDR2 YDEGEE. The germline V and J ends were trimmed by 4 bases and 5 bases, with 24 bases remaining between them. The CDR3 sequence is 17 residues long. In nucleotides, the CDR3 is TGTGCCAGCAGCCTCGGTCGGACATCGTTTGGGGACGAGACCCAGTACTTC. This translates into CASSLGRTSFGDETQYF.

This clonotype was detected a few times. The chain employs TRBV5-1 and TRBJ2-7; 7 nucleotides line up with TRBD1. Trimming at V came to 2 bases and at J to 5 bases, leaving 10 bases not matched to a gene. The germline CDR1 and CDR2 sequences are SGHRS and YFSETQ. The CDR3 has 15 amino acids. The CDR3 DNA sequence: TGCGCCAGCAGCTTATGGACAGGTTCGAACAACGAGCAGTACTTC. Its translation: CASSLWTGSNNEQYF.

V usage is TRBV4-3 and J usage is TRBJ2-3, with D unclear. This CDR3 comprises 16 residues. V lost 0 bases, J lost 1 base, and 11 bases lay in between. Germline CDR1 LGHNA, CDR2 YSLEER. CDR3 sequence (DNA): TGCGCCAGCAGCCAAGACTACCGGGTCGGCACAGATACGCAGTATTTT. This translates into CASSQDYRVGTDTQYF.

This clonotype appeared a few times. The V and J genes are TRBV21-1 and TRBJ2-7; the table's D call TRBD1 went unverified against the DNA. The J call may be wrong; the DNA end is better matched by TRBJ2-5. TRBV21-1 is termed a pseudogene. The CDR3 totals 14 residues. In nucleotides, the CDR3 is TGTGCCAGCAGCAAAAAGAGAGGGGAAGAGACCCAGTACTTC. It specifies CASSKKRGEETQYF.

The chain has TRBV20-1 and TRBJ1-4, with 7 bases that match TRBD1. The germline gives CDR1 DFQATT, CDR2 SNEGSKA (reference sequence). The trim removed 6 bases at V and 6 bases at J, leaving 7 bases unmatched. This CDR3 is 13 amino acids long. The CDR3 protein is CSADDRVDEKLFF. The CDR3 bases are TGCAGTGCGGACGACAGGGTGGATGAAAAACTGTTTTTT.

Concerning this clonotype: A much more abundant neighbour one base away suggests this may be a read error. The chain joins TRBV20-1 to TRBJ2-3; D possibly corresponds to TRBD1 (5 bases). With 6 bases removed from V and 3 bases from J, the gap between germline ends came to 16 bases. This CDR3 comprises 14 residues. CDR1 and CDR2 (germline): DFQATT, SNEGSKA (reference sequence). The CDR3 nucleotides are TGCAGTGCGGTTAGGGGCACTGGTACAGATACGCAGTATTTT. It yields the protein CSAVRGTGTDTQYF.

This clonotype was picked up many times. This chain joins TRBV7-2 and TRBJ2-5, with TRBD1 matching over 7 bases. This CDR3 comprises 15 residues. Per the germline V gene, CDR1 is SGHTA and CDR2 is FQGNSA. J lost 4 bases, V lost 0 bases, and 5 bases had no gene match. CDR3 loop: CASSLARGKGETQYF. CDR3 in DNA: TGTGCCAGCAGCTTAGCCAGGGGGAAAGGAGAGACCCAGTACTTC.

This clonotype has a handful of counts. This chain uses TRBV25-1 with TRBJ2-4; 7 bases agree with TRBD1. Per germline, CDR1 MGHDK and CDR2 SYGVNS. The CDR3 contains 13 residues. The V gene end was trimmed by 7 bases and the J gene end by 8 bases; junction bases not matched to a gene: 8. CDR3 region: CASTPGGAYIQYF. The DNA of the CDR3 is TGTGCCAGCACCCCAGGGGGTGCATACATTCAGTACTTC.

This rearrangement joins TRBV13 to TRBJ2-5; D unresolved. This CDR3 region has 13 residues. Per the germline V gene, CDR1 is PRHDT and CDR2 is FYEKMQ (reference sequence). V lost 5 bases and J 4 bases, leaving 11 bases between the germline ends. The CDR3 DNA sequence: TGTGCCAGCAGCAACCCGACTGGAGAGACCCAGTACTTC. It specifies CASSNPTGETQYF. Full variable domain (remainder filled in from reference TRBV13 and TRBJ2-5): AAGVIQSPRHLIKEKRETATLKCYPIPRHDTVYWYQQGPGQDPQFLISFYEKMQSDKGSIPDRFSAQQFSDYHSELNMSSLELGDSALYFCASSNPTGETQYFGPGTRLLVL.

The gene calls are TRBV29-1 and TRBJ1-2; tentatively, D is TRBD1 (5 bases). Trimming pared 1 base from V and 2 bases from J, leaving 8 bases between. The CDR3 contains 13 residues. The germline V gene encodes CDR1 SQVTM and CDR2 ANQGSEA. CDR3 amino acids: CSVEAGRNYGYTF. For the CDR3, the DNA is TGCAGCGTTGAAGCAGGGAGGAACTATGGCTACACCTTC.

This chain connects TRBV7-9 to TRBJ1-1; D unclear. The germline V gene encodes CDR1 SEHNR and CDR2 FQNEAQ (reference sequence). The CDR3 extends over 11 amino acids. V was cut by 2 bases and J by 12 bases, with 10 bases left in between. The CDR3 sequence: CASSLLEMTFF. CDR3 sequence (DNA): TGTGCCAGCAGCTTATTAGAGATGACTTTCTTT.

This clonotype has only a few counts. The chain carries TRBV2 and TRBJ1-6; D gene uncertain. Deletions cut 4 bases from V and 8 bases from J, with 6 bases between. This CDR3 is 12 amino acids long. Germline values: CDR1 SNHLY, CDR2 FYNNEI. The CDR3 region has the DNA TGTGCCAGCAGTGGTGACGATTCACCCCTCCACTTT. Its protein product is CASSGDDSPLHF. The whole variable domain, remainder taken from reference TRBV2 and TRBJ1-6, is EPEVTQTPSHQVTQMGQEVILRCVPISNHLYFYWYRQILGQKVEFLVSFYNNEISEKSEIFDDQFSVERPDGSNFTLKIRSTKLEDSAMYFCASSGDDSPLHFGNGTRLTVT.

This chain connects TRBV7-3 to TRBJ2-7, with D tentatively TRBD2 (5 bases). The J call is uncertain, as TRBJ2-5 better fits the DNA end. The CDR3 runs 14 residues. The germline CDR1 and CDR2 sequences are SGHTA and FQGTGA. The CDR3 nucleotides are TGTGCCAGCAGCTTCTTCGCTCGGGGAGAGACCCAGTACTTC. Translation gives CASSFFARGETQYF.

V and J are TRBV24-1 and TRBJ1-1; the match to TRBD1 covers 9 bases. Germline V CDR1 and CDR2: KGHDR, SFDVKD. The CDR3 consists of 16 residues. J gave up 1 base and V 5 bases, and 7 bases lay outside the gene matches. The CDR3 loop is CATSAGGQGWNTEAFF. Here the CDR3 DNA reads TGTGCCACCAGTGCGGGGGGACAGGGATGGAACACTGAAGCTTTCTTT.

The chain combines TRBV9 with TRBJ2-4; D remains unclear. Trimming left V 0 bases short and J 3 bases short, with 13 bases between. This CDR3 spans 16 amino acids. Germline CDR1 is SGDLS and CDR2 is YYNGEE. CDR3 nucleotides: TGTGCCAGCAGCGTAGACCCAGAAACCTACAAAAACATTCAGTACTTC. As protein: CASSVDPETYKNIQYF.

This clonotype was seen a few times. This chain links TRBV27 with TRBJ2-3; the D gene is possibly TRBD2 (6 bases). Germline CDR1 MNHEY, CDR2 SMNVEV (reference sequence). Trimming left V 5 bases short and J 3 bases short, with 18 bases between. The CDR3 sequence is 16 residues long. This CDR3 is CASSPSWGDYTDTQYF. As DNA, the CDR3 is TGTGCCAGCAGTCCCTCGTGGGGGGATTATACAGATACGCAGTATTTT.

This clonotype appeared a few times. The chain has TRBV3-1 and TRBJ2-1; perhaps TRBD1 as D (6 bases). Germline CDR1 is LGHDT and CDR2 is YNNKEL (reference sequence). The germline V and J ends were trimmed by 3 bases and 4 bases, with 19 bases remaining between them. The CDR3 is 17 amino acids. Here the CDR3 reads CASSHRGARMGYNEQFF. The CDR3 DNA sequence: TGTGCCAGCAGCCACAGGGGCGCGAGGATGGGGTACAATGAGCAGTTCTTC.

The chain carries TRBV7-3 and TRBJ2-5; tentative D call: TRBD2 (6 bases). Germline V gene lookup returns CDR1 SGHTA and CDR2 FQGTGA. Trimming left V 1 base short and J 1 base short, with 7 bases between. This CDR3 comprises 14 residues. The CDR3, as DNA: TGTGCCAGCAGCTTAAGGCGGGGCCAAGAGACCCAGTACTTC. This gives the protein CASSLRRGQETQYF.

The chain joins TRBV20-1 to TRBJ2-3, with 7 bases that match TRBD1. CDR1 is DFQATT and CDR2 is SNEGSKA in the germline V gene (reference sequence). This CDR3 region has 16 residues. J gave up 3 bases and V 3 bases, and 12 bases lay outside the gene matches. The CDR3, as DNA: TGCAGTGCTAGGTCCGGCAGGGGGAATGAGACAGATACGCAGTATTTT. Translation: CSARSGRGNETDTQYF.

The chain carries TRBV15 and TRBJ2-7; no firm D call. CDR3 size: 14 residues. Trimming shortened V by 0 bases and J by 8 bases, and 14 bases separated the two germline ends. CDR1 is LNHNV and CDR2 is YYDKDF in the germline V gene (reference sequence). The CDR3 nucleotides read TGTGCCACCAGCAGAGATCGATCGGGCCCAAAGCAGTACTTC. This gives the protein CATSRDRSGPKQYF. The variable domain in full, with the rest retrieved from reference TRBV15 and TRBJ2-7, is DAMVIQNPRYQVTQFGKPVTLSCSQTLNHNVMYWYQQKSSQAPKLLFHYYDKDFNNEADTPDNFQSRRPNTSFCFLDIRSPGLGDTAMYLCATSRDRSGPKQYFGPGTRLTVT.